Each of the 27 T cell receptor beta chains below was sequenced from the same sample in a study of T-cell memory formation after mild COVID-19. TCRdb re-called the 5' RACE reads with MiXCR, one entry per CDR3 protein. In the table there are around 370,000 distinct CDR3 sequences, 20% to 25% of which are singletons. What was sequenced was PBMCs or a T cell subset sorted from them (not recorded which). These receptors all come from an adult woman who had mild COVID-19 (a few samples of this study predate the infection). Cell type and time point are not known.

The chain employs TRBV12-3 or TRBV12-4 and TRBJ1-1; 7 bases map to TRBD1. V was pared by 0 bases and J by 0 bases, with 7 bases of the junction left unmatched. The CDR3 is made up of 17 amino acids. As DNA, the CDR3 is TGTGCCAGCAGTTTAGCGCTTGGGACAGAAATGAACACTGAAGCTTTCTTT. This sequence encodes CASSLALGTEMNTEAFF.

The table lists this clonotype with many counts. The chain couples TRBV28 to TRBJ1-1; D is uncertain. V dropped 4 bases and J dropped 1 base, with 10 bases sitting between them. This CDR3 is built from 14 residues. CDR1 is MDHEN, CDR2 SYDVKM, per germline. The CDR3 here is CASSYTGRNTEAFF. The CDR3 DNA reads TGTGCCAGCAGTTATACGGGAAGGAACACTGAAGCTTTCTTT.

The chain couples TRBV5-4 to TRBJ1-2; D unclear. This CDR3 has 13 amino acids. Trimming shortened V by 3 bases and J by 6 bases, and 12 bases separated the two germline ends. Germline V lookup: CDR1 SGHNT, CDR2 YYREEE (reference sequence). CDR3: CASSYGGEDGYTF. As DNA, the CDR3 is TGTGCCAGCAGCTACGGTGGCGAGGATGGCTACACCTTC.

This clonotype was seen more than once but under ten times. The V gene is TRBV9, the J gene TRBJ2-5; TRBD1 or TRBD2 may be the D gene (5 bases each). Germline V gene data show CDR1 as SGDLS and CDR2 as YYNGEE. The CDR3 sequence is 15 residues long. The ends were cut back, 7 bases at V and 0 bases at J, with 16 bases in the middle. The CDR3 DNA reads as TGTGCCAGCTGCGAAACTGGGGGACACCAAGAGACCCAGTACTTC. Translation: CASCETGGHQETQYF.

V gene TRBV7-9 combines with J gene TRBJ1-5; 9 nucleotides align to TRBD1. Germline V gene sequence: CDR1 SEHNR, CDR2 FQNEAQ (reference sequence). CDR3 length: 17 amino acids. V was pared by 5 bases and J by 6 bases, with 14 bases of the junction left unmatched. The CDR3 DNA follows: TGTGCCAGCAGCCGAGGCAGGGGACAGGGAGACAGTCAGCCCCAGCATTTT. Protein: CASSRGRGQGDSQPQHF.

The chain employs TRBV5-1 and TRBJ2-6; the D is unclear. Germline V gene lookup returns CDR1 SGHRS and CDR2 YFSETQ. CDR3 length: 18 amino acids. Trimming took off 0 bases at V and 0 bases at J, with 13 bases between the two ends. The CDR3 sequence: CASSLAGLVLSGANVLTF. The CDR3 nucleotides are TGCGCCAGCAGCTTGGCCGGGTTGGTGCTCTCTGGGGCCAACGTCCTGACTTTC. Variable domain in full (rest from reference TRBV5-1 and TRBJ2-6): KAGVTQTPRYLIKTRGQQVTLSCSPISGHRSVSWYQQTPGQGLQFLFEYFSETQRNKGNFPGRFSGRQFSNSRSEMNVSTLELGDSALYLCASSLAGLVLSGANVLTFGAGSRLTVL.

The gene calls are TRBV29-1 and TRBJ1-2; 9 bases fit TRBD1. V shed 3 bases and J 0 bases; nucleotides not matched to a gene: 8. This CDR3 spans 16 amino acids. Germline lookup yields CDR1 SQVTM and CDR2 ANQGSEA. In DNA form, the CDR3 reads TGCAGCGTTGATATACAGGGGGCGACCACTAACTATGGCTACACCTTC. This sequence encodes CSVDIQGATTNYGYTF.

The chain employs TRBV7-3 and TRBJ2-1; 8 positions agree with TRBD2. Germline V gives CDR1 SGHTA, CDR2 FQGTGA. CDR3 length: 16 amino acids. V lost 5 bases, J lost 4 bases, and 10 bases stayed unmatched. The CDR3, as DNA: TGTGCCAGCAGCCCCGCTCTAGCGGGTTCATACAATGAGCAGTTCTTC. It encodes CASSPALAGSYNEQFF.

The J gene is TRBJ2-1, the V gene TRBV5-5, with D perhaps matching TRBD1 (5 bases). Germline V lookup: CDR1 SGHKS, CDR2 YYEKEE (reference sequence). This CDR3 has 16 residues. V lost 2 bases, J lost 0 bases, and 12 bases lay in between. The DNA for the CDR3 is TGTGCCAGCAGCTTAAAGGGGTCCCCCTCCTACAATGAGCAGTTCTTC. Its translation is CASSLKGSPSYNEQFF.

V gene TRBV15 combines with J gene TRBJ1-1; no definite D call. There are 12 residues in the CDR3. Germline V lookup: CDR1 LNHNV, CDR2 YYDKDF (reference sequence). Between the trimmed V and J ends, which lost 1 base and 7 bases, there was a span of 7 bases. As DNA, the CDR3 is TGTGCCACCAGCAGAGTCGGGTATGAAGCTTTCTTT. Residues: CATSRVGYEAFF.

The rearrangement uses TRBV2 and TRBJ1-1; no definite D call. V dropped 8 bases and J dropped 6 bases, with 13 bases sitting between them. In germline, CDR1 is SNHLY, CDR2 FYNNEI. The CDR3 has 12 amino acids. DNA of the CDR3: TGTGCCAGCCGCGGGAATTCCGCTGAAGCTTTCTTT. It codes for CASRGNSAEAFF.

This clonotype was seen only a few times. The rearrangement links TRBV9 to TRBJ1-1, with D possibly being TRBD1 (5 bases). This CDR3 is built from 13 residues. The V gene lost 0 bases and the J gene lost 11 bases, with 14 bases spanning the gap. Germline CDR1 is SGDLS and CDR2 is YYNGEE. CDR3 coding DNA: TGTGCCAGCAGCGTAGAGGGGTGGGGGGACGCTTTCTTT. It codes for CASSVEGWGDAFF.

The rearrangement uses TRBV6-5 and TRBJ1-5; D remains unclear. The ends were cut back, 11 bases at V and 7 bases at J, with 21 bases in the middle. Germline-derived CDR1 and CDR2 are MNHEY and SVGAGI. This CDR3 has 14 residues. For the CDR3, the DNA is TGTGCCCGTCCCAATGGCCCTCTAAGCCAGCCCCAGCATTTT. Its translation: CARPNGPLSQPQHF.

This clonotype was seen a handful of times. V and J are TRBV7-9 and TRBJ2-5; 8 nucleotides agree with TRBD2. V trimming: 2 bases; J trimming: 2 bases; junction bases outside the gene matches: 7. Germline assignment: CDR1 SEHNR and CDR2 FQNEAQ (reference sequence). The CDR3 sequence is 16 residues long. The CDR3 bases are TGTGCCAGCAGCTTACAGGGACTAGTCCTACAAGAGACCCAGTACTTC. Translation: CASSLQGLVLQETQYF.

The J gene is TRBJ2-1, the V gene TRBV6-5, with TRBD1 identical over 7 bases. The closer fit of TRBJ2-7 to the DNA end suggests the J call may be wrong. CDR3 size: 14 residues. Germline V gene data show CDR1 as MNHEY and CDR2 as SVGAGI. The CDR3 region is CASRRGQGVHEQYF. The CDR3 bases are TGTGCCTCACGAAGAGGGCAGGGGGTCCACGAGCAGTACTTC.

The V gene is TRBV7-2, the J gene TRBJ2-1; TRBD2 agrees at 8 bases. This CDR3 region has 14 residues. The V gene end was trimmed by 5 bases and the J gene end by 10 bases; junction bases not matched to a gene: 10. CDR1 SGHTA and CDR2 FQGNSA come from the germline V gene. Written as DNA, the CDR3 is TGTGCCAGCAGCCGGCGGGTCGGGAGGGAAGAGCAGTTCTTC. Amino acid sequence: CASSRRVGREEQFF. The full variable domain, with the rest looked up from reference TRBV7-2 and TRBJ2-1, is GAGVSQSPSNKVTEKGKDVELRCDPISGHTALYWYRQSLGQGLEFLIYFQGNSAPDKSGLPSDRFSAERTGGSVSTLTIQRTQQEDSAVYLCASSRRVGREEQFFGPGTRLTVL.

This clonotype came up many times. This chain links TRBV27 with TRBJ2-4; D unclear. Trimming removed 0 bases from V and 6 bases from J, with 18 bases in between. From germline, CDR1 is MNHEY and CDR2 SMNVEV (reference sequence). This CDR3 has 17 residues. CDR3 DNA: TGTGCCAGCAGTTTATCGAAGTTAGGAATATCCGCAAACATTCAGTACTTC. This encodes CASSLSKLGISANIQYF.

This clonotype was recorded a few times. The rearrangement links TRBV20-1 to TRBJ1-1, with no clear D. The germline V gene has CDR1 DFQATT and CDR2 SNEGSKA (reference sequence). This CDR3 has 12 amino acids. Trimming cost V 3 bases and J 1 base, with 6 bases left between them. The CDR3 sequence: CSARGRNTEAFF. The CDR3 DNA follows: TGCAGTGCTAGGGGCCGGAACACTGAAGCTTTCTTT.

Here the CDR3 reads CASSQDTGSTDTQYF. In DNA form, the CDR3 reads TGTGCCAGCAGCCAAGATACGGGGAGCACAGATACGCAGTATTTT. This chain joins TRBV3-1 and TRBJ2-3; tentative D call: TRBD2 (5 bases). V was clipped by 0 bases and J by 0 bases, with 7 bases between them. Germline V CDR1 and CDR2: LGHDT, YNNKEL (reference sequence). The CDR3 loop spans 15 amino acids.

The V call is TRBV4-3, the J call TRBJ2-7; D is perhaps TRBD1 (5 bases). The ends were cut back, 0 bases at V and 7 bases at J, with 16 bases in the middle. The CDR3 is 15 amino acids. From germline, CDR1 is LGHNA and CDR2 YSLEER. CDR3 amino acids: CASSQDGAPFWEQYF. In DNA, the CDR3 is TGCGCCAGCAGCCAAGATGGGGCTCCTTTCTGGGAGCAGTACTTC.

The CDR3 region has the DNA TGTGCCAGCAGACGGACTCTCCAAGAGACCCAGTACTTC. Amino acids: CASRRTLQETQYF. The chain employs TRBV6-5 and TRBJ2-5; TRBD2 might be the D (5 bases). The CDR3 loop spans 13 amino acids. Germline CDR1 reads MNHEY; CDR2 reads SVGAGI. V was cut by 6 bases and J by 1 base, with 9 bases left in between.

The CDR3: CSATGDSIYEQYF. The CDR3 DNA reads TGCAGTGCCACCGGAGACTCCATCTACGAGCAGTACTTC. The V and J genes are TRBV20-1 and TRBJ2-7; D call uncertain. Germline assignment: CDR1 DFQATT and CDR2 SNEGSKA (reference sequence). The CDR3 extends over 13 amino acids. V was pared by 6 bases and J by 3 bases, with 15 bases between.

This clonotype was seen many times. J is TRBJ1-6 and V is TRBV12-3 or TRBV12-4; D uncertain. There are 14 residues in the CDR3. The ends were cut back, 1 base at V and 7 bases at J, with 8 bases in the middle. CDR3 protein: CASSLGAGNSPLHF. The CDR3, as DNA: TGTGCCAGCAGTTTAGGCGCAGGCAATTCACCCCTCCACTTT.

CDR3 protein: CASSLTGTVNTEAFF. The CDR3 nucleotides are TGTGCCAGCAGTTTGACCGGGACAGTAAACACTGAAGCTTTCTTT. The chain employs TRBV27 and TRBJ1-1; 7 bases line up with TRBD1. Trimming took 3 bases from V and 2 from J; bases not matched to a gene: 6. The CDR3 runs to 15 residues. Per germline, CDR1 MNHEY and CDR2 SMNVEV (reference sequence).

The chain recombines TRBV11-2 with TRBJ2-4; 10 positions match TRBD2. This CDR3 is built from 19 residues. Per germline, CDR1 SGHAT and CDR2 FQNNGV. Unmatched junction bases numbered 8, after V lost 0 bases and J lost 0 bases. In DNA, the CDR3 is TGTGCCAGCAGCTTAGATGGCCTAGCGGGAGTTTCAGCCAAAAACATTCAGTACTTC. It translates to CASSLDGLAGVSAKNIQYF.

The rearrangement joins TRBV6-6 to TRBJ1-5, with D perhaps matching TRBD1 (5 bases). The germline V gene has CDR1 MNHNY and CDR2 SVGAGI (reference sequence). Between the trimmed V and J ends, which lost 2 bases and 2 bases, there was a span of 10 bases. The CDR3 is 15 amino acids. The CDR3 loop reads CASSYVVGGNQPQHF. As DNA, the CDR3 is TGTGCCAGCAGTTACGTGGTAGGGGGCAATCAGCCCCAGCATTTT.

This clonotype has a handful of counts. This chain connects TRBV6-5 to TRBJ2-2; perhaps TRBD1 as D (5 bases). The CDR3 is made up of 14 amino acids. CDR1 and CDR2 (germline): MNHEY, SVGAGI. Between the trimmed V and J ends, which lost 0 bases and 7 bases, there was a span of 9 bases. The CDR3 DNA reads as TGTGCCAGCAGTTACTCTCAGGGAATCGGGGAGCTGTTTTTT. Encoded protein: CASSYSQGIGELFF.